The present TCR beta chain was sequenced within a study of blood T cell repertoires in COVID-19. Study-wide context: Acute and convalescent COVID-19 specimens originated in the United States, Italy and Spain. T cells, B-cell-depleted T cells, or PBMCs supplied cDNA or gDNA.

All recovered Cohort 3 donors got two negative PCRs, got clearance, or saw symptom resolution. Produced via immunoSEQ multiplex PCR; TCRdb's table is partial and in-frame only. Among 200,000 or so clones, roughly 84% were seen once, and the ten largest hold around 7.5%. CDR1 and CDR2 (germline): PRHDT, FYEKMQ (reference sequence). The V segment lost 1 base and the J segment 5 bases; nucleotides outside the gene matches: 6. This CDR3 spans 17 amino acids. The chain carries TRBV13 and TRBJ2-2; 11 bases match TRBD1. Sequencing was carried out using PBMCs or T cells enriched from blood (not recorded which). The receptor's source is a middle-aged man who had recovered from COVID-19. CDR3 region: CASSLDPGQGETGELFF. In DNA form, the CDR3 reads TGTGCCAGCAGCTTAGATCCGGGACAGGGGGAGACCGGGGAGCTGTTTTTT. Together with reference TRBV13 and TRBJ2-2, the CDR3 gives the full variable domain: AAGVIQSPRHLIKEKRETATLKCYPIPRHDTVYWYQQGPGQDPQFLISFYEKMQSDKGSIPDRFSAQQFSDYHSELNMSSLELGDSALYFCASSLDPGQGETGELFFGEGSRLTVL.